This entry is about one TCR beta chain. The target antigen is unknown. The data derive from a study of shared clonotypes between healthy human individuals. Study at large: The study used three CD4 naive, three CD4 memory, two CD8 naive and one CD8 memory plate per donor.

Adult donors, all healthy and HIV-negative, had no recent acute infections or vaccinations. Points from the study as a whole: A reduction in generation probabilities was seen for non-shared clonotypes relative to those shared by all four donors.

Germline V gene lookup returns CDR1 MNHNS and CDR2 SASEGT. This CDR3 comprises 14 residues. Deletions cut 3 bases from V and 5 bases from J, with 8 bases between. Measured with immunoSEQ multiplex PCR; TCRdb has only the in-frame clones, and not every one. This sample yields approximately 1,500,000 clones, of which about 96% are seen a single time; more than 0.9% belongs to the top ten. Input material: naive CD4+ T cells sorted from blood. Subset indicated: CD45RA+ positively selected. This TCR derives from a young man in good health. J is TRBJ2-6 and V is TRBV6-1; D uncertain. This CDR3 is CASSEKGRANVLTF. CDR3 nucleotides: TGTGCCAGCAGTGAGAAAGGCAGGGCCAACGTCCTGACTTTC.